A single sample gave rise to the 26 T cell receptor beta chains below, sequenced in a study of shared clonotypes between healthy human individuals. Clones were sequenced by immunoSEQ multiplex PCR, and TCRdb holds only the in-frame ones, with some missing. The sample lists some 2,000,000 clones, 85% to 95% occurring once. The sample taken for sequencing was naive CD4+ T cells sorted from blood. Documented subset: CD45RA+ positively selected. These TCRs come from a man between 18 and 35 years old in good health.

The CDR3 loop is CASSIGTSGLETQYF. CDR3 nucleotides: TGTGCCAGTAGTATAGGTACTAGCGGGTTAGAGACCCAGTACTTC. The chain joins TRBV19 to TRBJ2-5; TRBD2 aligns across 9 bases. The germline V gene encodes CDR1 LNHDA and CDR2 SQIVND (reference sequence). V lost 1 base to trimming and J lost 4 bases; unmatched junction nucleotides: 4. The CDR3 contains 15 residues.

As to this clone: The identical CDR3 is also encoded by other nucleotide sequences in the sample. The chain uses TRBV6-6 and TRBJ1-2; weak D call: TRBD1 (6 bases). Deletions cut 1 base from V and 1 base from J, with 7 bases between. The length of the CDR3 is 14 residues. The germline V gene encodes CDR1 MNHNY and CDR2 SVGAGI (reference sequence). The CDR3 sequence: CASSYLQGNYGYTF. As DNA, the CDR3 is TGTGCCAGCAGTTACTTACAGGGTAACTATGGCTACACCTTC.

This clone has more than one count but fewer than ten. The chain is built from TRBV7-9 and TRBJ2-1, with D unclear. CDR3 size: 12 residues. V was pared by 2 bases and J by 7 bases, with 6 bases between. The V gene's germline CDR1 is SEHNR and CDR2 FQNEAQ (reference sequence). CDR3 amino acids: CASSLWGNEQFF. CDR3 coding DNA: TGTGCCAGCAGCTTATGGGGTAATGAGCAGTTCTTC.

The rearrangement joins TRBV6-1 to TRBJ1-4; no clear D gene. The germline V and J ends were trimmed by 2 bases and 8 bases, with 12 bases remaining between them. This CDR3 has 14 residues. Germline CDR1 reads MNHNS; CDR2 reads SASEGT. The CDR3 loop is CASSELTTREKLFF. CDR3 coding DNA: TGTGCCAGCAGTGAACTGACGACACGGGAAAAACTGTTTTTT.

CDR3 DNA sequence: TGCGCCAGCAGCTTGGAGGGACAGACATACAATGAGCAGTTCTTC. This sequence encodes CASSLEGQTYNEQFF. This chain links TRBV5-1 with TRBJ2-1; 7 bases map to TRBD1. Germline loops: CDR1 SGHRS, CDR2 YFSETQ. CDR3 length equals 15 residues. V lost 0 bases, J lost 4 bases, and 4 bases stayed unmatched.

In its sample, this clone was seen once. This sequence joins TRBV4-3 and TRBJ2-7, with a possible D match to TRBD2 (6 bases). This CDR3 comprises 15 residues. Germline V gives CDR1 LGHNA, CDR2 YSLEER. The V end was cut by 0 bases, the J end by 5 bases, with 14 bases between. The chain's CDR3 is CASSQEGDGSHEQYF. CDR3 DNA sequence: TGCGCCAGCAGCCAAGAGGGGGACGGGAGCCACGAGCAGTACTTC.

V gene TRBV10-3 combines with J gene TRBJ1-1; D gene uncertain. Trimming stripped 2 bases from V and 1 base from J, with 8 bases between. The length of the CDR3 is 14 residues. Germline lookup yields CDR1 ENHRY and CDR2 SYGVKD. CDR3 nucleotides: TGTGCCATCAGTGAGGTGGGCGCGAACACTGAAGCTTTCTTT. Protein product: CAISEVGANTEAFF.

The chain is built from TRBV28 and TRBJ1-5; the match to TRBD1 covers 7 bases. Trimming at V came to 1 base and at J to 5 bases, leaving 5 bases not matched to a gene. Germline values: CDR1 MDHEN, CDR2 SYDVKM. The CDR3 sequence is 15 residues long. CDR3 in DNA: TGTGCCAGCAGTTTATCCAGACAGGGTTATCAGCCCCAGCATTTT. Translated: CASSLSRQGYQPQHF.

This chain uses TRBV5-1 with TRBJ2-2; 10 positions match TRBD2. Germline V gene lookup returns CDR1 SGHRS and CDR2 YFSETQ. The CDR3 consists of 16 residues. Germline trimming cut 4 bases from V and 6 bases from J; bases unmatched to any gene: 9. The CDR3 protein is CASSPGGLAGAGELFF. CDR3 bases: TGCGCCAGCAGCCCGGGAGGTCTAGCGGGAGCCGGGGAGCTGTTTTTT.

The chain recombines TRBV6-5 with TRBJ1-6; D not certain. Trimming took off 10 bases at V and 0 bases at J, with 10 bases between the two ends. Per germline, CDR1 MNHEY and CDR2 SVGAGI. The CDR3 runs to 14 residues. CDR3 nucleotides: TGTGCCACCGGTGGTGGCTCCTATAATTCACCCCTCCACTTT. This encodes CATGGGSYNSPLHF.

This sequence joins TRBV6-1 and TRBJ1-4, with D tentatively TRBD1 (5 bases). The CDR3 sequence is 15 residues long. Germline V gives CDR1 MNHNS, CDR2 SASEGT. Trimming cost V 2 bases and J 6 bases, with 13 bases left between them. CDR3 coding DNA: TGTGCCAGCAGTGAATGGGGGTCCCTTGATGAAAAACTGTTTTTT. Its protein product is CASSEWGSLDEKLFF.

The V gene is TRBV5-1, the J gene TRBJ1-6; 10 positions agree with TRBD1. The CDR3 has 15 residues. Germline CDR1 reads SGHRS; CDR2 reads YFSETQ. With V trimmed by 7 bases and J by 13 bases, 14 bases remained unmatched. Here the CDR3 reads CASSIRGTGDVPLHF. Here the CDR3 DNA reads TGCGCCAGCTCCATTCGGGGGACAGGGGACGTCCCCCTCCACTTT.

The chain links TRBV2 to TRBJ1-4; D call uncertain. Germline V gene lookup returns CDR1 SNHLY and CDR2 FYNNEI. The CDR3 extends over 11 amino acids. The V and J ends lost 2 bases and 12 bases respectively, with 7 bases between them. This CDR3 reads CASSEFAELFF. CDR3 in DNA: TGTGCCAGCAGTGAATTCGCGGAACTGTTTTTT. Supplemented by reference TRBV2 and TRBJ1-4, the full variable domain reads EPEVTQTPSHQVTQMGQEVILRCVPISNHLYFYWYRQILGQKVEFLVSFYNNEISEKSEIFDDQFSVERPDGSNFTLKIRSTKLEDSAMYFCASSEFAELFFGSGTQLSVL.

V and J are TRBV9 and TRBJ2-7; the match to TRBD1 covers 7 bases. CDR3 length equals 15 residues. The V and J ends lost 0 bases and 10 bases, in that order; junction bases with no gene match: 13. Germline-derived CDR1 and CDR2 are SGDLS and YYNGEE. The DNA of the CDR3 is TGTGCCAGCAGCGTAGAAGTAGGGGACAGCTTGGATCAGTACTTC. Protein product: CASSVEVGDSLDQYF.

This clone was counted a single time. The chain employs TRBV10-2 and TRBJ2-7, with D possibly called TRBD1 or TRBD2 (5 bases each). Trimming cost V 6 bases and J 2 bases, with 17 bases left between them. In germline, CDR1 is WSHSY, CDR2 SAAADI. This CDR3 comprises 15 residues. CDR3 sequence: CASRRAGSSPYEQYF. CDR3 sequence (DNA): TGCGCCAGCAGGAGGGCAGGGAGTTCCCCCTACGAGCAGTACTTC.

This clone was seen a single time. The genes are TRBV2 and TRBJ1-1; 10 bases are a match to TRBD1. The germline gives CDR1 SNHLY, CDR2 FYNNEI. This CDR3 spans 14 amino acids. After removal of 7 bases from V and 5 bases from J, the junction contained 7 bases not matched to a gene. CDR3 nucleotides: TGTGCCAGCACTGAGACAGGGGGCTGGACTGAAGCTTTCTTT. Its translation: CASTETGGWTEAFF. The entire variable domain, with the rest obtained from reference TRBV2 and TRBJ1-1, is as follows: EPEVTQTPSHQVTQMGQEVILRCVPISNHLYFYWYRQILGQKVEFLVSFYNNEISEKSEIFDDQFSVERPDGSNFTLKIRSTKLEDSAMYFCASTETGGWTEAFFGQGTRLTVV.

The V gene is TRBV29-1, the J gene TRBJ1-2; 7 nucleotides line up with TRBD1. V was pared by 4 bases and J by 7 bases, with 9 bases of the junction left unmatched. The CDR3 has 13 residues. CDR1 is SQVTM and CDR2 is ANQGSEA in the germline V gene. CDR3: CSVAPGQSTGYTF. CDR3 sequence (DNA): TGCAGCGTTGCCCCGGGACAGAGTACTGGCTACACCTTC.

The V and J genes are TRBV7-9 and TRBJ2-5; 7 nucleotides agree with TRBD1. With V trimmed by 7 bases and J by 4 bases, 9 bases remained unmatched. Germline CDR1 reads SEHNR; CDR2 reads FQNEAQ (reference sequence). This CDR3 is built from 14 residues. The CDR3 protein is CASNRAGGIETQYF. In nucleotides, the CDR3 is TGTGCCAGCAACCGAGCAGGGGGAATAGAGACCCAGTACTTC.

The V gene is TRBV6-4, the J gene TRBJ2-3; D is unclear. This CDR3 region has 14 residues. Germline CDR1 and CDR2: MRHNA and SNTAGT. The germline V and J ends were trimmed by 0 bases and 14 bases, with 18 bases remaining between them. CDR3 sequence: CASSDSSTGFSRYF. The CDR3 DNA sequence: TGTGCCAGCAGTGACTCGAGTACTGGTTTTAGTCGGTATTTT.

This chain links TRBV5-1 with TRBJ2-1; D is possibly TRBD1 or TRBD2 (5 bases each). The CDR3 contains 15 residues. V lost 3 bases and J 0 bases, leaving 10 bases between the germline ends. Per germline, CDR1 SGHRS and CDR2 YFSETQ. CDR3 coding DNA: TGCGCCAGCAGCTCCGAGGGGTCCTCCTACAATGAGCAGTTCTTC. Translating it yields CASSSEGSSYNEQFF.

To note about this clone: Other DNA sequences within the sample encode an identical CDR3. The CDR3 sequence: CAWRAGGTEAFF. CDR3 sequence (DNA): TGTGCCTGGAGGGCGGGGGGCACTGAAGCTTTCTTT. The chain combines TRBV30 with TRBJ1-1; TRBD1 is a possible D gene (5 bases). V gave up 3 bases and J gave up 4 bases, with 9 bases separating them. The CDR3 length is 12 residues. Germline V gene sequence: CDR1 GTSNPN, CDR2 SVGIG (reference sequence).

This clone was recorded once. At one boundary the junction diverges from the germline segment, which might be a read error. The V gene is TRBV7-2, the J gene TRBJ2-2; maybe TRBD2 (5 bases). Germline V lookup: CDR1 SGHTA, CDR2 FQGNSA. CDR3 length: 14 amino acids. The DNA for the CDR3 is TGTGCCAGCAGCCCGGACTGGAACGCCGGGGAGCTGTTTTTT. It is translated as CASSPDWNAGELFF.

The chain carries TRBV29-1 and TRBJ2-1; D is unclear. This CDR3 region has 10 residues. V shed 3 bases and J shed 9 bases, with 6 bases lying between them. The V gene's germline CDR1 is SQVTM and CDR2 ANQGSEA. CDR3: CSVDQGEQFF. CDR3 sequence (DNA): TGCAGCGTTGATCAAGGTGAGCAGTTCTTC.

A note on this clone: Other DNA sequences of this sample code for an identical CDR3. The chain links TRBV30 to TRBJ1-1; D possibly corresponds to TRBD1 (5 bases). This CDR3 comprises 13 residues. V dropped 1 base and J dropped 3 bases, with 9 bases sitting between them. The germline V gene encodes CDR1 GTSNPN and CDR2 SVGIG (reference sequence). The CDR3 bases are TGTGCCTGGAGTGGGGAGGGGTACACTGAAGCTTTCTTT. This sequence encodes CAWSGEGYTEAFF.

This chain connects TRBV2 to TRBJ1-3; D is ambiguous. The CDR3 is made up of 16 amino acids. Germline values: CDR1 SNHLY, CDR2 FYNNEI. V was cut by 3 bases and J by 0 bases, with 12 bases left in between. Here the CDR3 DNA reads TGTGCCAGCAGTGAGGCCCCGGGAGCCTCTGGAAACACCATATATTTT. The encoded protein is CASSEAPGASGNTIYF.

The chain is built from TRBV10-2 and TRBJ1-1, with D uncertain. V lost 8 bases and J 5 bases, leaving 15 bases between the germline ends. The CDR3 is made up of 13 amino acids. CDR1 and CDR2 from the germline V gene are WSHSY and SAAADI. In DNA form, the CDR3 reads TGCGCCAGCCACGGACTAGGAAGTACTGAAGCTTTCTTT. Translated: CASHGLGSTEAFF.